The 30 T cell receptor beta chains in this list originate from one sample, sequenced in a study of blood T cells in healthy people across ages. A second PCR of about 6 to 12 cycles used a sample-barcoded 5' primer and a J-beta primer mix. TCRdb independently ran MiXCR on the 5' RACE reads; one entry per CDR3 protein. The repertoire has 500,000 to 700,000 distinct CDR3 sequences, less than 35% of them found once; the top ten carry 15% to 17%. Sample: blood. The receptors stem from a woman older than 75 in good health.

This clonotype has more than one count but fewer than ten. This chain's CDR3 is CASSIRVNTEAFF. The CDR3 region has the DNA TGCGCCAGCAGCATCAGAGTGAACACTGAAGCTTTCTTT. The chain joins TRBV5-1 to TRBJ1-1; D is undetermined. CDR3 size: 13 residues. The V gene lost 4 bases and the J gene lost 0 bases, with 7 bases spanning the gap. CDR1 SGHRS and CDR2 YFSETQ come from the germline V gene.

This clonotype was observed many times. The J gene is TRBJ1-5, the V gene TRBV5-5; 7 bases match TRBD1. The CDR3 totals 14 residues. V shed 4 bases, J shed 5 bases, and the junction held 6 bases outside the gene matches. From germline, CDR1 is SGHKS and CDR2 YYEKEE (reference sequence). In DNA form, the CDR3 reads TGTGCCAGCAGCGGTGACAGGGTGGATCAGCCCCAGCATTTT. Amino acid sequence: CASSGDRVDQPQHF. The full variable domain, with the rest looked up from reference TRBV5-5 and TRBJ1-5, is DAGVTQSPTHLIKTRGQQVTLRCSPISGHKSVSWYQQVLGQGPQFIFQYYEKEERGRGNFPDRFSARQFPNYSSELNVNALLLGDSALYLCASSGDRVDQPQHFGDGTRLSIL.

Remarks on this clonotype: A junction boundary mismatches the germline segment, possibly from a read error. This chain links TRBV7-2 with TRBJ2-4, with D possibly TRBD1 on 6 matching bases. The CDR3 consists of 14 residues. Per germline, CDR1 SGHTA and CDR2 FQGNSA. CDR3 region: CASSTGPAKSIQYF. The DNA of the CDR3 is TGTGCCAGCAGCACAGGGCCGGCCAAAAGCATTCAGTACTTC. The full variable domain, in which reference TRBV7-2 and TRBJ2-4 provide the parts outside the CDR3, is GAGVSQSPSNKVTEKGKDVELRCDPISGHTALYWYRQSLGQGLEFLIYFQGNSAPDKSGLPSDRFSAERTGGSVSTLTIQRTQQEDSAVYLCASSTGPAKSIQYFGAGTRLSVL.

This chain links TRBV7-8 with TRBJ2-2, with D unresolved. Germline CDR1 SGHVS, CDR2 FQNEAQ. V was shortened by 1 base and J by 2 bases, with 5 bases between the two germline ends. The CDR3 sequence is 14 residues long. The CDR3 DNA sequence: TGTGCCAGCAGCTTAGAATTCAACACCGGGGAGCTGTTTTTT. The encoded protein is CASSLEFNTGELFF.

At least ten counts were recorded for this clonotype. The chain uses TRBV7-8 and TRBJ2-7; D ambiguous. Per the germline V gene, CDR1 is SGHVS and CDR2 is FQNEAQ. This CDR3 comprises 13 residues. The germline V and J ends were trimmed by 5 bases and 1 base, with 9 bases remaining between them. The CDR3 bases are TGTGCCAGCAGCCTCGGGCTATCCTACGAGCAGTACTTC. Protein sequence: CASSLGLSYEQYF. The full variable domain, its missing parts supplied by reference TRBV7-8 and TRBJ2-7, is GAGVSQSPRYKVAKRGQDVALRCDPISGHVSLFWYQQALGQGPEFLTYFQNEAQLDKSGLPSDRFFAERPEGSVSTLKIQRTQQEDSAVYLCASSLGLSYEQYFGPGTRLTVT.

A remark on this clonotype: Because it lacks the conserved phenylalanine or tryptophan at the end, this CDR3 is likely a read error. This rearrangement joins TRBV7-8 to TRBJ2-1; 7 bases match TRBD2. The CDR3 spans 17 residues. Germline CDR1 SGHVS, CDR2 FQNEAQ. After removal of 2 bases from V and 4 bases from J, the junction contained 11 bases not matched to a gene. The CDR3 is CASSLLSAGLEYNEQFV. Here the CDR3 DNA reads TGTGCCAGCAGCTTACTTTCAGCGGGGCTAGAATACAATGAGCAGTTCGTC.

As DNA, the CDR3 is TGTGCCAGTAGTTTGGACAGGGGAGACAGTGAAGCTTTCTTT. The encoded protein is CASSLDRGDSEAFF. This chain joins TRBV19 and TRBJ1-1, with 9 bases lining up with TRBD1. Trimming cost V 5 bases and J 7 bases; bases outside gene matches: 8. This CDR3 region has 14 residues. The germline gives CDR1 LNHDA, CDR2 SQIVND (reference sequence).

In this sample, this clonotype turned up many times. In nucleotides, the CDR3 is TGTGCCAGTAGTATACGGGGCTCCCAAGAGACCCAGTACTTC. Its translation: CASSIRGSQETQYF. The gene calls are TRBV19 and TRBJ2-5; either TRBD1 or TRBD2 may supply D (5 bases each). Germline CDR1 reads LNHDA; CDR2 reads SQIVND (reference sequence). CDR3 length: 14 residues. Trimming left V 2 bases short and J 1 base short, with 8 bases between.

The gene calls are TRBV18 and TRBJ1-1; D perhaps matches TRBD1 (5 bases). The CDR3 contains 13 residues. Germline V CDR1 and CDR2: KGHSH, LQKENI. V lost 7 bases and J 5 bases, leaving 14 bases between the germline ends. The CDR3 nucleotides are TGTGCCAGCTTCCCGGGGGAAGGGACTGAAGCTTTCTTT. This codes for CASFPGEGTEAFF.

This clonotype was picked up many times. The CDR3 sequence: CASSYGTSGGLNIQYF. In DNA, the CDR3 is TGTGCCAGCAGCTATGGGACTAGCGGGGGCTTAAACATTCAGTACTTC. The gene calls are TRBV12-3 or TRBV12-4 and TRBJ2-4; 14 bases are a match to TRBD2. The CDR3 contains 16 residues. The V and J ends lost 6 bases and 6 bases, in that order; junction bases with no gene match: 7.

In its sample, this clonotype was seen a few times. This chain joins TRBV6-1 and TRBJ2-1; 8 positions match TRBD2. The CDR3 runs 16 residues. Germline values: CDR1 MNHNS, CDR2 SASEGT. Trimming at V came to 0 bases and at J to 9 bases, leaving 10 bases not matched to a gene. The CDR3: CASSEAERGIWGEQFF. Here the CDR3 DNA reads TGTGCCAGCAGTGAAGCTGAGCGGGGGATTTGGGGTGAGCAGTTCTTC.

CDR3 sequence: CASSQDLADRNQPQHF. The DNA of the CDR3 is TGCGCCAGCAGCCAAGATCTAGCCGACAGAAATCAGCCCCAGCATTTT. The V and J genes are TRBV4-3 and TRBJ1-5; TRBD1 is a possible D gene (5 bases). This CDR3 spans 16 amino acids. Trimming took off 0 bases at V and 4 bases at J, with 13 bases between the two ends. Germline V gene sequence: CDR1 LGHNA, CDR2 YSLEER.

This clonotype came up many times. The chain employs TRBV28 and TRBJ2-3, with TRBD2 matching 14 bases. Germline V CDR1 and CDR2: MDHEN, SYDVKM. J gave up 6 bases and V 6 bases, and 8 bases lay outside the gene matches. The CDR3 consists of 16 residues. CDR3 protein: CASSLTSGGAGDTQYF. CDR3 sequence (DNA): TGTGCCAGCAGCCTGACTAGCGGGGGGGCAGGTGATACGCAGTATTTT.

This clonotype was seen at least ten times. The V call is TRBV7-3, the J call TRBJ2-5; D is unresolved. Germline V gives CDR1 SGHTA, CDR2 FQGTGA. V was cut by 1 base and J by 5 bases, with 8 bases left in between. CDR3 length equals 13 residues. Here the CDR3 reads CASSLSGSETQYF. As DNA, the CDR3 is TGTGCCAGCAGCTTAAGTGGGTCGGAGACCCAGTACTTC.

The genes are TRBV4-1 and TRBJ2-1, with 11 nucleotides matching TRBD2. The length of the CDR3 is 17 residues. The germline gives CDR1 MGHRA, CDR2 YSYEKL. V shed 2 bases, J shed 6 bases, and the junction held 9 bases outside the gene matches. The CDR3 bases are TGCGCCAGCAGCCAAAAGCAGACTAGCGGGACTTCCAATGAGCAGTTCTTC. Translated: CASSQKQTSGTSNEQFF.

This clonotype appeared many times. This chain joins TRBV27 and TRBJ2-1; 14 bases align to TRBD2. Germline trimming cut 2 bases from V and 0 bases from J; bases unmatched to any gene: 9. The CDR3 runs 20 residues. CDR1 is MNHEY, CDR2 SMNVEV, per germline (reference sequence). The CDR3 region has the DNA TGTGCCAGCAGTTTAAAGGGGACTAGCGGGGGACCTAGCTCCTACAATGAGCAGTTCTTC. This translates into CASSLKGTSGGPSSYNEQFF.

This chain uses TRBV29-1 with TRBJ2-7; 9 positions agree with TRBD2. V gave up 4 bases and J gave up 2 bases; unmatched junction bases: 6. CDR1 and CDR2 from the germline V gene are SQVTM and ANQGSEA. The CDR3 extends over 14 amino acids. CDR3 DNA: TGCAGCGTTGGTAATAGCGGGGGACCCTACGAGCAGTACTTC. As protein: CSVGNSGGPYEQYF.

The chain links TRBV7-6 to TRBJ2-7; 9 nucleotides align to TRBD1. The CDR3 has 14 residues. V shed 5 bases, J shed 4 bases, and the junction held 6 bases outside the gene matches. Germline lookup yields CDR1 SGHVS and CDR2 FNYEAQ. The CDR3: CASSRDRVWYEQYF. The DNA of the CDR3 is TGTGCCAGCAGCCGGGACAGGGTATGGTACGAGCAGTACTTC.

This clonotype was picked up many times. A much larger clone is a single base away; this may be a read error. This chain links TRBV11-2 with TRBJ2-5, with 13 bases identical to TRBD2. Losses at the gene ends were 3 bases for V and 11 bases for J; bases not matched to a gene: 12. This CDR3 comprises 16 residues. Germline V gene data show CDR1 as SGHAT and CDR2 as FQNNGV. The CDR3 sequence: CASSLIGTSGANEQYF. The CDR3, as DNA: TGTGCCAGCAGCTTGATCGGGACTAGCGGGGCCAATGAGCAGTACTTC.

J is TRBJ1-5 and V is TRBV6-1; 7 nucleotides agree with TRBD1. V was pared by 6 bases and J by 5 bases, with 10 bases of the junction left unmatched. The V gene's germline CDR1 is MNHNS and CDR2 SASEGT. The CDR3 contains 15 residues. The chain's CDR3 is CASRPARQGYQPQHF. The CDR3, as DNA: TGTGCCAGCAGGCCAGCGCGACAGGGATATCAGCCCCAGCATTTT.

The chain uses TRBV7-2 and TRBJ2-5, with 10 bases matching TRBD1. The CDR3 consists of 15 residues. Germline CDR1 is SGHTA and CDR2 is FQGNSA. After removal of 2 bases from V and 5 bases from J, the junction contained 5 bases not matched to a gene. This CDR3 is CASSLQTGGRETQYF. The CDR3 coding sequence is TGTGCCAGCAGCTTACAGACAGGGGGCAGGGAGACCCAGTACTTC.

Concerning this clonotype: Since a much larger clone is just one base distant, this may be a read error. The CDR3 here is CASSVGGTGGRETQYF. CDR3 sequence (DNA): TGTGCCAGCAGCGTAGGTGGGACAGGGGGCCGAGAGACCCAGTACTTC. The chain combines TRBV9 with TRBJ2-5; 12 bases fit TRBD1. V was pared by 0 bases and J by 4 bases, with 4 bases of the junction left unmatched. This CDR3 has 16 amino acids. From germline, CDR1 is SGDLS and CDR2 YYNGEE.

This clonotype is a singleton in its sample. This chain uses TRBV6-2 or TRBV6-3 with TRBJ2-3; weak D call: TRBD2 (5 bases). CDR1 is MNHEY, CDR2 SVGEGT, per germline. Between the trimmed V and J ends, which lost 5 bases and 2 bases, there was a span of 11 bases. This CDR3 spans 14 amino acids. The CDR3 reads CASSPDSDTDTQYF. DNA for the CDR3: TGTGCCAGCAGTCCGGATAGCGACACAGATACGCAGTATTTT.

The sample holds many counts of this clonotype. The chain has TRBV5-1 and TRBJ1-6, with D unresolved. The ends were cut back, 4 bases at V and 7 bases at J, with 15 bases in the middle. Germline values: CDR1 SGHRS, CDR2 YFSETQ. This CDR3 contains 15 residues. CDR3 nucleotide sequence: TGCGCCAGCAGCCTCCAAGACCCCGGGAATTCACCCCTCCACTTT. It is translated as CASSLQDPGNSPLHF.

Regarding this clonotype: A much larger clonotype is one base distant, so this may be a read error. V usage is TRBV7-2 and J usage is TRBJ2-5; 10 bases are shared with TRBD2. The J call is doubtful: the DNA matches TRBJ2-7 better. The CDR3 sequence is 17 residues long. CDR1 and CDR2 from the germline V gene are SGHTA and FQGNSA. The CDR3 region is CASSLQPGLAALYEQYF. The CDR3 DNA reads TGTGCCAGCAGCCTACAGCCCGGACTAGCGGCGCTCTACGAGCAGTACTTC.

The rearrangement links TRBV30 to TRBJ2-3, with 7 bases lining up with TRBD1. The CDR3 covers 14 residues. V was pared by 3 bases and J by 3 bases, with 6 bases of the junction left unmatched. Germline V CDR1 and CDR2: GTSNPN, SVGIG (reference sequence). The CDR3 is CAWRRNRGTDTQYF. For the CDR3, the DNA is TGTGCCTGGAGGCGAAACAGGGGAACAGATACGCAGTATTTT.

This clonotype was seen a handful of times. The V call is TRBV30, the J call TRBJ1-4; 7 bases line up with TRBD1. CDR1 and CDR2 (germline): GTSNPN, SVGIG (reference sequence). Unmatched junction bases numbered 7, after V lost 0 bases and J lost 6 bases. This CDR3 spans 15 amino acids. In DNA, the CDR3 is TGTGCCTGGAGTGTCGAGACAGGGATGGATGAAAAACTGTTTTTT. Translated, it gives CAWSVETGMDEKLFF.

This sequence joins TRBV6-5 and TRBJ2-5, with D possibly matching TRBD1 (6 bases). The J call may be faulty, since TRBJ2-7 better matches the DNA end. The CDR3 runs to 14 residues. Germline values: CDR1 MNHEY, CDR2 SVGAGI. The CDR3 region has the DNA TGTGCCAGCACTGACCGGGCAGGGGCCTACGAGCAGTACTTC. Amino acid sequence: CASTDRAGAYEQYF.

A note on this clonotype: Relative to the germline gene, one junction end is altered; a read error may explain this. The V and J genes are TRBV12-3 or TRBV12-4 and TRBJ2-3, with D possibly matching TRBD1 (5 bases). This CDR3 spans 15 amino acids. This CDR3 is CASSQGRVGPDTEYF. The CDR3 DNA follows: TGTGCCAGCAGTCAGGGCAGGGTAGGGCCAGATACGGAGTATTTT.

The gene calls are TRBV20-1 and TRBJ1-5, with D uncertain. CDR1 and CDR2 (germline): DFQATT, SNEGSKA (reference sequence). This CDR3 is built from 14 residues. V was pared by 3 bases and J by 2 bases, with 11 bases between. The CDR3 bases are TGCAGTGCTAGTAGGGTTCTCGGCAATCAGCCCCAGCATTTT. Translation gives CSASRVLGNQPQHF.